This TCR beta chain was sequenced for a study of T cell responses to AZD1222 COVID-19 vaccine. The study's findings and limits: The study found vaccine-associated CD4 TCRs spanning spike, dominant at 160-218 and 743-854. Spike-specific TCR breadth and depth grew following two AZD1222 doses.

Per germline, CDR1 LGHNA and CDR2 YNFKEQ. Germline trimming cut 2 bases from V and 8 bases from J; bases unmatched to any gene: 10. The CDR3 is 16 amino acids. To note about this clone: Its antigen remains unknown.

Using immunoSEQ multiplex PCR, the repertoire was profiled, and TCRdb retains in-frame clones only, with some absent. The table shows 170,000 or so clones, with 80% to 95% occurring only once. The starting material was peripheral blood, obtained 28 days after the second dose of the MenACWY control vaccine. The chain recombines TRBV4-2 with TRBJ1-4; 8 bases line up with TRBD1. This clonotype was obtained from an adult who received the MenACWY meningococcal vaccine as a control. CDR3 in amino acids: CASSQRVQGAGEKLFF. CDR3 nucleotide sequence: TGTGCCAGCAGCCAACGGGTCCAGGGGGCCGGAGAAAAACTGTTTTTT.